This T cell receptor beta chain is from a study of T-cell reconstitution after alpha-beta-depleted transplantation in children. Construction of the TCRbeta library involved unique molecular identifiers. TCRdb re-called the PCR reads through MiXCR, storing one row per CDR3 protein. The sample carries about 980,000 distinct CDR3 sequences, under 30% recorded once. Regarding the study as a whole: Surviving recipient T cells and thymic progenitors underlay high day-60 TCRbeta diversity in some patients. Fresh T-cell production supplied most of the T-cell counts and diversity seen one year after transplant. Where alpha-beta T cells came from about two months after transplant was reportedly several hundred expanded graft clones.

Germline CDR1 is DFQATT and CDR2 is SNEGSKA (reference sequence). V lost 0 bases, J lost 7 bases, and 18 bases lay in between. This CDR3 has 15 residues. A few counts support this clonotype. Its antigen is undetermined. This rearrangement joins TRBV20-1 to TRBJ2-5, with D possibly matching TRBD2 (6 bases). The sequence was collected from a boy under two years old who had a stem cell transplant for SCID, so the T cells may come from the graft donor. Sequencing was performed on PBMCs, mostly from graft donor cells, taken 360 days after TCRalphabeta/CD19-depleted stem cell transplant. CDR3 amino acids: CSAREREGGVGTQYF. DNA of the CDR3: TGCAGTGCTAGAGAGAGGGAAGGCGGGGTTGGGACCCAGTACTTC.